This is a list of T cell receptor beta chains from one sample in a study of vaccination and CD4 T cells after COVID-19. Antigens of these TCRs are unknown. MiXCR was run by TCRdb on the PCR reads, yielding one entry per CDR3 protein. There are around 7,000 distinct CDR3 sequences in the sample; around two fifths occur only once, and roughly 23% lies in the top ten. Sample: CD4+ T cells from blood, cultured in vitro. The receptor source for this set is a human donor in good health. Both conserved end residues are part of each CDR3. The order of the fields is J gene, clone size, V gene, D gene, CDR3 protein, CDR3 DNA. D genes are given only for firm matches. Clone size is not always given. Where it is, it says once, few, many or a class for expanded clones.

TRBJ1-5 | few | TRBV20-1 | TRBD1 | CSARAQGGNQPQHF | TGCAGTGCTAGAGCACAGGGGGGGAATCAGCCCCAGCATTTT
TRBJ1-1 | NA | TRBV20-1 | NA | CSAVGPGFRNTEAFF | TGCAGTGCCGTCGGACCCGGGTTCCGGAACACTGAAGCTTTCTTT
TRBJ2-5 | NA | TRBV20-1 | TRBD2 | CSARAGLAGVIGTQYF | TGCAGTGCTAGAGCTGGACTAGCGGGGGTTATTGGGACCCAGTACTTC
TRBJ2-1 | NA | TRBV20-1 | NA | CSARDRPSLGDEQFF | TGCAGTGCTAGAGATCGGCCTAGCCTCGGCGATGAGCAGTTCTTC
TRBJ2-1 | NA | TRBV28 | NA | CASSSSFRDRVSSYNEQFF | TGTGCCAGCAGCTCGTCCTTCAGAGACAGAGTGAGCTCCTACAATGAGCAGTTCTTC
TRBJ1-6 | NA | TRBV5-1 | NA | CASSLGQTYNSPLHF | TGCGCCAGCAGCTTGGGACAGACTTATAATTCACCCCTCCACTTT
TRBJ1-1 | NA | TRBV3-1 | NA | CASSRGGPNTEAFF | TGTGCCAGCAGCCGGGGAGGGCCGAACACTGAAGCTTTCTTT
TRBJ2-5 | NA | TRBV9 | NA | CASSVQPVGETQYF | TGTGCCAGCAGCGTACAGCCAGTAGGGGAGACCCAGTACTTC
TRBJ2-3 | NA | TRBV7-2 | TRBD2 | CASSRTSGVGATDTQYF | TGTGCCAGCAGCCGGACTAGCGGGGTGGGGGCCACAGATACGCAGTATTTT
TRBJ1-1 | NA | TRBV7-2 | NA | CASSLKGGVEAFF | TGTGCCAGCAGCTTAAAGGGGGGGGTTGAAGCTTTCTTT
TRBJ1-5 | few | TRBV19 | TRBD1 | CASADRLDQPQHF | TGTGCCAGTGCGGACAGGTTGGATCAGCCCCAGCATTTT
TRBJ1-1 | NA | TRBV6-2/TRBV6-3 | TRBD1 | CASNTWRPTGGPAEAFF | TGTGCCAGCAACACTTGGCGGCCCACAGGGGGCCCCGCAGAAGCTTTCTTT
TRBJ2-7 | NA | TRBV7-9 | TRBD1 | CASRYTGQVGEQYF | TGTGCCAGCAGGTATACGGGACAGGTCGGAGAGCAGTACTTC
TRBJ2-3 | NA | TRBV10-3 | NA | CAISGATSFGTDTQYF | TGTGCCATCAGTGGGGCGACTAGTTTTGGCACAGATACGCAGTATTTT
TRBJ1-5 | few | TRBV19 | TRBD1 | CASSTGGIITSNQPQHF | TGTGCCAGTAGTACAGGGGGCATCATCACTAGCAATCAGCCCCAGCATTTT
TRBJ2-5 | few | TRBV10-2 | NA | CASSGSHRGETQYF | TGCGCCAGCAGTGGATCCCATAGGGGAGAGACCCAGTACTTC
TRBJ2-3 | NA | TRBV11-2 | TRBD2 | CASSLVGGTDTQYF | TGTGCCAGCAGCTTAGTGGGGGGGACAGATACGCAGTATTTT
TRBJ2-2 | NA | TRBV7-6 | TRBD1 | CASSQGGGGNTGELFF | TGTGCCAGCAGCCAAGGGGGCGGAGGTAACACCGGGGAGCTGTTTTTT
TRBJ2-1 | once | TRBV29-1 | NA | CSVEIWSSYNEQFF | TGCAGCGTTGAGATCTGGAGCTCCTACAATGAGCAGTTCTTC
TRBJ1-2 | NA | TRBV6-2/TRBV6-3 | NA | CASSRAGHGYTF | TGTGCCAGCAGTAGGGCAGGCCATGGCTACACCTTC
TRBJ1-6 | NA | TRBV6-4 | TRBD1 | CASSDTNRGSPLHF | TGTGCCAGCAGTGACACTAACAGGGGGTCGCCCCTCCACTTT
TRBJ2-5 | NA | TRBV5-6 | TRBD1 | CASSLNQGQYQETQYF | TGTGCCAGCAGCTTGAACCAGGGACAGTACCAAGAGACCCAGTACTTC
TRBJ1-1 | NA | TRBV7-2 | NA | CASSFEGSSPEAFF | TGTGCCAGCAGCTTCGAAGGGTCCTCGCCTGAAGCTTTCTTT
TRBJ1-4 | NA | TRBV20-1 | NA | CSARELGDMANEKLFF | TGCAGTGCTAGAGAACTGGGGGATATGGCTAATGAAAAACTGTTTTTT
TRBJ1-5 | NA | TRBV7-7 | TRBD1 | CASSFLLQGEDQPQHF | TGTGCCAGCAGCTTTCTTTTACAGGGGGAAGATCAGCCCCAGCATTTT
TRBJ2-1 | NA | TRBV11-3 | NA | CASSPGPYNEQFF | TGTGCCAGCAGCCCCGGACCATACAATGAGCAGTTCTTC
TRBJ2-3 | NA | TRBV25-1 | NA | CASSGVTDTQYF | TGTGCCAGCAGTGGGGTCACAGATACGCAGTATTTT
TRBJ1-5 | NA | TRBV27 | NA | CASSFRGNQPQHF | TGTGCCAGCAGCTTTCGGGGCAATCAGCCCCAGCATTTT
TRBJ1-1 | NA | TRBV19 | NA | CASSTGNTEAFF | TGTGCCAGTAGTACAGGGAACACTGAAGCTTTCTTT
TRBJ2-5 | few | TRBV11-2 | NA | CASSPQGGPQETQYF | TGTGCCAGCAGCCCCCAGGGTGGGCCTCAAGAGACCCAGTACTTC
TRBJ1-6 | NA | TRBV4-3 | TRBD1 | CASSHSISGTGNNSPLHF | TGCGCCAGCAGCCACTCCATCTCCGGGACAGGGAATAATTCACCCCTCCACTTT
TRBJ1-1 | few | TRBV6-4 | NA | CASRVTSVGEAFF | TGTGCCAGCAGGGTTACTAGTGTGGGTGAAGCTTTCTTT
TRBJ2-4 | medium-sized | TRBV27 | NA | CASSSDRLGIQYF | TGTGCCAGCAGTTCCGACAGATTGGGCATTCAGTACTTC
TRBJ1-2 | NA | TRBV5-4 | NA | CASSLGAASYYGYTF | TGTGCCAGCAGCTTGGGGGCAGCCTCTTACTATGGCTACACCTTC
TRBJ1-2 | NA | TRBV18 | NA | CASSPKSFSDTYGYTF | TGTGCCAGCTCACCGAAGAGTTTCTCGGATACCTATGGCTACACCTTC
TRBJ2-3 | NA | TRBV6-5 | NA | CASSYSPGGLEASTQYF | TGTGCCAGCAGTTACTCCCCCGGAGGTCTTGAGGCCTCTACGCAGTATTTT
TRBJ2-7 | NA | TRBV6-1 | TRBD1 | CASGRGQSYEQYF | TGTGCCAGCGGCCGGGGACAGTCCTACGAGCAGTACTTC
TRBJ2-2 | NA | TRBV24-1 | NA | CATSDSTGTRTGELFF | TGTGCCACCAGTGATTCCACAGGGACCCGAACCGGGGAGCTGTTTTTT
TRBJ1-2 | few | TRBV4-2 | TRBD1 | CASSQDGDRLYGYTF | TGTGCCAGCAGCCAGGATGGGGACAGGTTATATGGCTACACCTTC
TRBJ2-7 | NA | TRBV11-2 | NA | CASSRSSYEQYF | TGTGCCAGCAGCCGGAGCTCCTACGAGCAGTACTTC
TRBJ1-5 | NA | TRBV4-1 | NA | CASSPPPGIAQPQHF | TGCGCCAGCAGCCCACCCCCAGGGATAGCGCAGCCCCAGCATTTT
TRBJ2-5 | NA | TRBV20-1 | NA | CSARGYGFQETQYF | TGCAGTGCTAGAGGGTACGGGTTCCAAGAGACCCAGTACTTC
TRBJ2-2 | NA | TRBV19 | NA | CASQLTVLNTGELFF | TGTGCCAGCCAGCTTACGGTACTGAACACCGGGGAGCTGTTTTTT
TRBJ2-5 | once | TRBV7-2 | NA | CASSWGGLQEIQYF | TGTGCCAGCAGCTGGGGAGGCCTCCAAGAGATCCAGTACTTC
TRBJ2-7 | NA | TRBV6-1 | NA | CASRDSVSYEQYF | TGTGCCAGCAGGGACAGCGTCTCCTACGAGCAGTACTTC
TRBJ2-7 | few | TRBV7-8 | NA | CASSSDGGGYEQYF | TGTGCCAGCAGCTCGGACGGGGGTGGGTACGAGCAGTACTTC
TRBJ1-4 | NA | TRBV19 | TRBD1 | CASSISAGGSNEKLFF | TGTGCCAGTAGTATAAGCGCAGGGGGCTCCAATGAAAAACTGTTTTTT
TRBJ1-5 | NA | TRBV12-3/TRBV12-4 | NA | CASSFGEPQHF | TGTGCCAGCAGTTTTGGGGAGCCCCAGCATTTT
TRBJ1-5 | few | TRBV28 | NA | CASSLRSGFNQPQHF | TGTGCCAGCAGTTTACGGTCGGGGTTTAATCAGCCCCAGCATTTT
TRBJ1-4 | NA | TRBV29-1 | TRBD1 | CSSRGTNEKLFF | TGCAGCTCCAGGGGGACTAATGAAAAACTGTTTTTT